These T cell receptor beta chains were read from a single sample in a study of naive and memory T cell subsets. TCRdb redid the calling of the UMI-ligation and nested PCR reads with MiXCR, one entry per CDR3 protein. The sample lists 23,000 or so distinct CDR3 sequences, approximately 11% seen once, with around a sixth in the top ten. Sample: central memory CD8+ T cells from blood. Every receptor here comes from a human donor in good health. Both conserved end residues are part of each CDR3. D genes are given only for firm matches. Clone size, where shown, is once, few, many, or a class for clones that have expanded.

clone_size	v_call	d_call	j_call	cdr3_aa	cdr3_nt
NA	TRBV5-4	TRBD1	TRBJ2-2	CASSPTGSPSGELFF	TGTGCCAGCAGCCCGACAGGGTCCCCCTCCGGGGAGCTGTTTTTT
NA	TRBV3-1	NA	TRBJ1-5	CASSQATGLHVQPQHF	TGTGCCAGCAGCCAAGCAACGGGCTTACACGTTCAGCCCCAGCATTTT
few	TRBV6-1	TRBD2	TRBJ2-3	CASGRLAGGSSTDTQYF	TGTGCCAGCGGAAGACTAGCGGGAGGATCTAGCACAGATACGCAGTATTTT
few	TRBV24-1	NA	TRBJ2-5	CATRSTSRETQYF	TGTGCCACCAGAAGTACCTCGAGAGAGACCCAGTACTTC
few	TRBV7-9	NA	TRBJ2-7	CASSRLAGEQYF	TGTGCCAGCAGCCGACTGGCTGGTGAGCAGTACTTC
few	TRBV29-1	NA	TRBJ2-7	CSAGGGHEQYF	TGCAGCGCCGGAGGGGGCCACGAGCAGTACTTC
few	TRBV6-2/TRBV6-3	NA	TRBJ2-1	CASSYSNDRTPNEQFF	TGTGCCAGCAGTTACTCCAACGACAGGACCCCCAATGAGCAGTTCTTC
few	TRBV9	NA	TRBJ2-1	CASSATTSSYNEQFF	TGTGCCAGCAGCGCGACTACAAGCTCCTACAATGAGCAGTTCTTC
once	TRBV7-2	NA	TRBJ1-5	CASSLDWSESLLQPQHF	TGTGCCAGCAGCTTAGATTGGTCGGAGAGTCTCCTCCAGCCCCAGCATTTT
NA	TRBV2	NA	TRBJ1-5	CASSGPTSGNQPQHF	TGTGCCAGCAGTGGGCCCACCTCAGGGAATCAGCCCCAGCATTTT
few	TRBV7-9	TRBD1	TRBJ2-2	CASSQTGGVTGELFF	TGTGCCAGCAGCCAAACAGGGGGCGTAACCGGGGAGCTGTTTTTT
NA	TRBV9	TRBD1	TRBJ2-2	CASSVLGGAGTGELFF	TGTGCCAGCAGCGTTTTAGGGGGCGCGGGCACCGGGGAGCTGTTTTTT
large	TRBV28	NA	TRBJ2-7	CASSLGDSPSDEQYF	TGTGCCAGCAGCCTTGGTGACTCCCCTTCCGACGAGCAGTACTTC
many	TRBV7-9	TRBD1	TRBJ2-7	CASSLFPGDRSSYEQYF	TGTGCCAGCAGCCTTTTCCCTGGGGACAGGAGCTCCTACGAGCAGTACTTC
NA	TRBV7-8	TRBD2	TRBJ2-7	CASSDNGIAGGSYEQYF	TGTGCCAGCAGCGATAACGGAATAGCGGGAGGTTCCTACGAGCAGTACTTC
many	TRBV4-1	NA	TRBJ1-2	CASSQVLDTGSGYTF	TGCGCCAGCAGCCAAGTCTTGGATACAGGGAGTGGCTACACCTTC
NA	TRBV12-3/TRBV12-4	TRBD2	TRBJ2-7	CASSCGTTYEQYF	TGTGCCAGCAGTTGCGGGACTACCTACGAGCAGTACTTC
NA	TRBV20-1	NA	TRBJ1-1	CSVLDGTEAFF	TGCAGTGTCCTAGATGGCACTGAAGCTTTCTTT
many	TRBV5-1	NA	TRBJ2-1	CASRPSLLNEQFF	TGCGCCAGCAGGCCTAGCCTACTCAATGAGCAGTTCTTC
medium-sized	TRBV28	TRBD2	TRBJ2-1	CASSSGLHYNEQFF	TGTGCCAGCAGTTCGGGACTACACTACAATGAGCAGTTCTTC
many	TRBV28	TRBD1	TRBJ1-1	CASSLYPTGTEAFF	TGTGCCAGCAGTTTATACCCGACAGGGACTGAAGCTTTCTTT
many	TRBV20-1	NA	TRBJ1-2	CSARDNQEVSGYTF	TGCAGTGCTAGAGATAACCAGGAGGTTTCGGGCTACACCTTC
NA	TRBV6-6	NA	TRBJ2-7	CASSYSRGRGYEQYF	TGTGCCAGCAGTTACTCTCGCGGCAGGGGATATGAGCAGTACTTC
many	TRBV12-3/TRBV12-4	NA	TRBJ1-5	CASSDTAINQPQHF	TGTGCCAGCAGCGACACAGCGATCAATCAGCCCCAGCATTTT
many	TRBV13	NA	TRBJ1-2	CASSPVTGDYGYTF	TGTGCCAGCAGCCCCGTCACAGGAGATTATGGCTACACCTTC
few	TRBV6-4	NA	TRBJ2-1	CASSDSSNNEQFF	TGTGCCAGCAGTGACTCTAGCAACAATGAGCAGTTCTTC
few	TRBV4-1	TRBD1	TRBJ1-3	CASSQGPGTGGPGNTIYF	TGCGCCAGCAGCCAAGGTCCCGGGACAGGGGGGCCTGGAAACACCATATATTTT
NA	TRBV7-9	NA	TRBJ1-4	CASSLVWSEKLFF	TGTGCCAGCAGCTTGGTATGGAGTGAAAAACTGTTTTTT
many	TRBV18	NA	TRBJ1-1	CASSLEGDLNTEAFF	TGTGCCAGCTCACTGGAGGGGGACCTGAACACTGAAGCTTTCTTT
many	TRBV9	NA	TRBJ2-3	CASSVEGGTDTQYF	TGTGCCAGCAGCGTAGAAGGAGGCACAGATACGCAGTATTTT
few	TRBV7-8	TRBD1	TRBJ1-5	CASSYLTGSGQPQHF	TGTGCCAGCAGCTATCTGACAGGGTCCGGGCAGCCCCAGCATTTT
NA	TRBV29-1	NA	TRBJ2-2	CSVDSGFNTGELFF	TGCAGCGTAGACAGCGGGTTTAACACCGGGGAGCTGTTTTTT
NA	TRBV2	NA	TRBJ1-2	CASSEAYPRALYGYTF	TGTGCCAGCAGTGAAGCGTACCCCCGGGCGCTCTATGGCTACACCTTC
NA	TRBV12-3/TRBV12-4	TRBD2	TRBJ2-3	CASSWTSGSPGGTDTQYF	TGTGCCAGCAGTTGGACTAGCGGGTCCCCCGGAGGCACAGATACGCAGTATTTT
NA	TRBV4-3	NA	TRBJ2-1	CASSQDPEIDNEQFF	TGCGCCAGCAGCCAAGATCCGGAGATTGACAATGAGCAGTTCTTC
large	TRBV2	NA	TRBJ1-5	CASRGGMSNQPQHF	TGTGCCAGCAGGGGGGGGATGAGCAATCAGCCCCAGCATTTT
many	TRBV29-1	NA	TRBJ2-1	CSVHLRDTFNEQFF	TGCAGCGTCCATCTCCGGGACACATTCAATGAGCAGTTCTTC
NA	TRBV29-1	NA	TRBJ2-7	CSVEDSLEQHF	TGCAGCGTTGAGGATAGCTTAGAGCAGCACTTC
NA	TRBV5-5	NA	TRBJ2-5	CASSFRQDYETQYF	TGTGCCAGCAGCTTTAGACAAGACTACGAGACCCAGTACTTC
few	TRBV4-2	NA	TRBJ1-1	CASSQDRGRVEAFF	TGTGCCAGCAGCCAAGATCGTGGAAGGGTCGAAGCTTTCTTT
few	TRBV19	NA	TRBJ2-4	CASSPDKNIQYF	TGTGCCAGTAGTCCAGACAAAAACATTCAGTACTTC
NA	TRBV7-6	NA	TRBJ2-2	CASSIWAGELFF	TGTGCCAGCAGCATATGGGCCGGGGAGCTGTTTTTT
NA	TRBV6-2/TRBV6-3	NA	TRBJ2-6	CASSTDSSGANVLTF	TGTGCCAGCAGTACCGACAGCTCTGGGGCCAACGTCCTGACTTTC
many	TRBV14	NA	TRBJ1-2	CASSQVPNYGYTF	TGTGCCAGCAGCCAAGTCCCAAACTATGGCTACACCTTC
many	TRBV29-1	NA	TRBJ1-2	CSVSGDGYTF	TGCAGCGTTTCAGGGGACGGCTACACCTTC
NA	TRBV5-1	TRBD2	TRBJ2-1	CASSSTSVAEFF	TGCGCCAGCAGCTCAACTAGCGTAGCCGAGTTCTTC
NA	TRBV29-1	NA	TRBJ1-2	CSVYRDGYTF	TGCAGCGTGTACAGGGATGGCTACACCTTC
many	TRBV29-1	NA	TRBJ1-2	CSVFPGHQLYGYTF	TGCAGCGTGTTCCCGGGACACCAACTCTATGGCTACACCTTC
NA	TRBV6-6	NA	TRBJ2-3	CASLPGRRTDTQYF	TGTGCCAGCCTCCCGGGACGTCGCACAGATACGCAGTATTTT
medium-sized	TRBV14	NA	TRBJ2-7	CASSPRTYEQYF	TGTGCCAGCAGCCCGAGGACCTACGAGCAGTACTTC
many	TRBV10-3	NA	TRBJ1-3	CAISGTNRSSGNTIYF	TGTGCCATCAGCGGTACTAACCGTTCCTCTGGAAACACCATATATTTT
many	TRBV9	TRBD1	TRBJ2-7	CASSYSRTGYEQYF	TGTGCCAGCAGCTACTCCCGGACAGGCTACGAGCAGTACTTC
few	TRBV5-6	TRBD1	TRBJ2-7	CASSSPASDRLTYEQYF	TGTGCCAGCAGCTCACCTGCTTCGGACAGGCTGACCTACGAGCAGTACTTC